A single sample is the source of the 27 T cell receptor beta chains below, sequenced in a study of CD8+ T cells in alopecia areata (dated 2018 in TCRdb). To prepare the library, the immunoSEQ multiplex PCR assay was applied. RNA was extracted from all samples and reverse transcribed into cDNA, which served as template for TCR sequencing. Drawn from immuneACCESS, this table holds only the in-frame rearrangements with V and J called that TCRdb kept. Clones are partly lost; checked studies trace under half to an unresolved V gene and leave the rest unexplained. Here the sample has some 170,000 clones; 63% occur a single time. The biggest ten clones account for about 1.5% of the sample. What the time point label conveys for this sample: baseline before oral tofacitinib. The material sequenced was CD4+ T cells sorted from blood, taken at week 0. These receptors came from a human donor with alopecia areata.

This sequence joins TRBV4-3 and TRBJ2-5; tentatively, D is TRBD2 (6 bases). This CDR3 is 11 amino acids long. From germline, CDR1 is LGHNA and CDR2 YSLEER. Trimming removed 3 bases from V and 9 bases from J, with 8 bases in between. CDR3 sequence: CASSQGGAQYF. CDR3 in DNA: TGCGCCAGCAGCCAGGGCGGGGCCCAGTACTTC.

This chain links TRBV27 with TRBJ1-2; D gene unclear. The CDR3 has 11 amino acids. From germline, CDR1 is MNHEY and CDR2 SMNVEV (reference sequence). V lost 6 bases, J lost 1 base, and 3 bases lay in between. The CDR3 DNA sequence: TGTGCCAGCAGGGGTAACTATGGCTACACCTTC. This gives the protein CASRGNYGYTF.

The chain combines TRBV7-3 with TRBJ2-2, with 13 bases lining up with TRBD2. This CDR3 region has 17 residues. The V gene's germline CDR1 is SGHTA and CDR2 FQGTGA. J lost 0 bases, V lost 5 bases, and 3 bases had no gene match. CDR3 in DNA: TGTGCCAGCAGCCGCGGGACTAGCGGGGCGAACACCGGGGAGCTGTTTTTT. This sequence encodes CASSRGTSGANTGELFF. The full variable domain, with the rest looked up from reference TRBV7-3 and TRBJ2-2, is GAGVSQTPSNKVTEKGKYVELRCDPISGHTALYWYRQSLGQGPEFLIYFQGTGAADDSGLPNDRFFAVRPEGSVSTLKIQRTERGDSAVYLCASSRGTSGANTGELFFGEGSRLTVL.

CDR3 region: CSVATGGGNEQFF. In DNA, the CDR3 is TGCAGCGTTGCTACCGGCGGAGGGAATGAGCAGTTCTTC. This rearrangement joins TRBV29-1 to TRBJ2-1; D possibly corresponds to TRBD2 (6 bases). The V gene lost 4 bases and the J gene lost 7 bases, with 14 bases spanning the gap. The V gene's germline CDR1 is SQVTM and CDR2 ANQGSEA. This CDR3 region has 13 residues.

The genes are TRBV4-3 and TRBJ1-1, with D perhaps TRBD1 (6 bases). The CDR3 is 17 amino acids. Germline lookup yields CDR1 LGHNA and CDR2 YSLEER. Trimming cost V 3 bases and J 2 bases, with 19 bases left between them. CDR3 residues: CASSQTLWSQGNTEAFF. Here the CDR3 DNA reads TGCGCCAGCAGCCAGACCCTCTGGTCACAGGGAAACACTGAAGCTTTCTTT.

The rearrangement links TRBV11-2 to TRBJ2-3; D unclear. The CDR3 runs to 13 residues. Trimming shortened V by 0 bases and J by 1 base, and 2 bases separated the two germline ends. Looked up from germline, CDR1 is SGHAT and CDR2 is FQNNGV. The CDR3 reads CASSLDRTDTQYF. The CDR3 bases are TGTGCCAGCAGCTTAGATCGCACAGATACGCAGTATTTT.

This clone showed up just a few times. The chain recombines TRBV29-1 with TRBJ2-6; no firm D call. The CDR3 consists of 12 residues. Trimming removed 4 bases at V and 4 bases at J, with 5 bases between. Germline-derived CDR1 and CDR2 are SQVTM and ANQGSEA. The CDR3 loop reads CSVGIGANVLTF. The CDR3 DNA reads TGCAGCGTTGGAATCGGGGCCAACGTCCTGACTTTC. The full variable domain, with the rest looked up from reference TRBV29-1 and TRBJ2-6, is SAVISQKPSRDICQRGTSLTIQCQVDSQVTMMFWYRQQPGQSLTLIATANQGSEATYESGFVIDKFPISRPNLTFSTLTVSNMSPEDSSIYLCSVGIGANVLTFGAGSRLTVL.

With regard to this clone: The sample holds other DNA sequences that translate to the same CDR3. This rearrangement joins TRBV5-1 to TRBJ1-2; tentative D call: TRBD1 (5 bases). V lost 4 bases to trimming and J lost 2 bases, with 9 bases between them. The CDR3 loop spans 13 amino acids. The germline V gene has CDR1 SGHRS and CDR2 YFSETQ. The CDR3 sequence is CASSLGLNYGYTF. The CDR3 nucleotides read TGCGCCAGCAGCCTGGGACTAAACTATGGCTACACCTTC.

This clone was picked up many times. The J gene is TRBJ1-1, the V gene TRBV19, with unresolved D. V lost 3 bases and J lost 1, with 9 bases in between. The CDR3 is made up of 14 amino acids. The germline V gene encodes CDR1 LNHDA and CDR2 SQIVND (reference sequence). CDR3 residues: CASSISSKNTEAFF. Here the CDR3 DNA reads TGTGCCAGTAGTATCTCTTCCAAGAACACTGAAGCTTTCTTT.

V usage is TRBV7-6 and J usage is TRBJ1-6, with D unresolved. Trimming shortened V by 5 bases and J by 7 bases, and 12 bases separated the two germline ends. This CDR3 is built from 14 residues. The V gene's germline CDR1 is SGHVS and CDR2 FNYEAQ. The CDR3 here is CASSAGKGNSPLHF. CDR3 DNA: TGTGCCAGCAGCGCAGGAAAAGGGAATTCACCCCTCCACTTT.

V and J are TRBV9 and TRBJ2-7; 10 nucleotides agree with TRBD1. Trimming at V came to 0 bases and at J to 7 bases, leaving 7 bases not matched to a gene. This CDR3 is 15 amino acids long. Germline V lookup: CDR1 SGDLS, CDR2 YYNGEE. In DNA form, the CDR3 reads TGTGCCAGCAGCGTAGCTCTAGGACAGGGGGGTGAGCAGTACTTC. Protein sequence: CASSVALGQGGEQYF.

The chain carries TRBV30 and TRBJ2-7; no firm D call. Per the germline V gene, CDR1 is GTSNPN and CDR2 is SVGIG (reference sequence). V was clipped by 0 bases and J by 3 bases, with 9 bases between them. CDR3 length: 13 residues. In DNA, the CDR3 is TGTGCCTGGAGTGTAGGCACAAACTACGAGCAGTACTTC. Translated, it gives CAWSVGTNYEQYF. The entire variable domain, with the rest obtained from reference TRBV30 and TRBJ2-7, is as follows: SQTIHQWPATLVQPVGSPLSLECTVEGTSNPNLYWYRQAAGRGLQLLFYSVGIGQISSEVPQNLSASRPQDRQFILSSKKLLLSDSGFYLCAWSVGTNYEQYFGPGTRLTVT.

This clone appeared a few times. The J gene is TRBJ2-6, the V gene TRBV4-3; D is uncertain. Germline assignment: CDR1 LGHNA and CDR2 YSLEER. The length of the CDR3 is 17 residues. V lost 0 bases and J 0 bases, leaving 9 bases between the germline ends. For the CDR3, the DNA is TGCGCCAGCAGCCAAGATCCAGGTTACTCTGGGGCCAACGTCCTGACTTTC. Translation: CASSQDPGYSGANVLTF.

This clone was seen more than once but under ten times. The chain is built from TRBV27 and TRBJ2-3; D is perhaps TRBD2 (5 bases). Per the germline V gene, CDR1 is MNHEY and CDR2 is SMNVEV (reference sequence). This CDR3 spans 14 amino acids. Trimming pared 5 bases from V and 4 bases from J, leaving 13 bases between. DNA of the CDR3: TGTGCCAGCAGTCCCCGGACTGTAGCAGATACGCAGTATTTT. Protein: CASSPRTVADTQYF.

The rearrangement links TRBV30 to TRBJ1-5, with 8 bases matching TRBD1. Germline loops: CDR1 GTSNPN, CDR2 SVGIG (reference sequence). V gave up 3 bases and J gave up 7 bases; unmatched junction bases: 5. The CDR3 contains 13 residues. This chain's CDR3 is CAWRRTGQQPQHF. The CDR3 bases are TGTGCCTGGAGGAGGACAGGGCAACAGCCCCAGCATTTT.

The rearrangement uses TRBV30 and TRBJ2-2; D remains unclear. Trimming stripped 3 bases from V and 2 bases from J, with 4 bases between. The CDR3 has 12 residues. CDR1 is GTSNPN and CDR2 is SVGIG in the germline V gene (reference sequence). CDR3 DNA: TGTGCCTGGAGCTTTAACACCGGGGAGCTGTTTTTT. Encoded protein: CAWSFNTGELFF.

The chain is built from TRBV29-1 and TRBJ1-3; 9 positions agree with TRBD1. CDR1 is SQVTM and CDR2 is ANQGSEA in the germline V gene. V was pared by 4 bases and J by 4 bases, with 5 bases of the junction left unmatched. The CDR3 consists of 14 residues. Here the CDR3 reads CSVVRQGEGNTIYF. The CDR3 nucleotides read TGCAGCGTTGTTCGACAGGGGGAAGGAAACACCATATATTTT.

The chain employs TRBV6-5 and TRBJ2-3; 8 bases are shared with TRBD1. Germline lookup yields CDR1 MNHEY and CDR2 SVGAGI. This CDR3 comprises 14 residues. Losses at the gene ends were 5 bases for V and 2 bases for J; bases not matched to a gene: 3. CDR3: CASSEQGDTDTQYF. In nucleotides, the CDR3 is TGTGCCAGCAGTGAACAGGGGGACACAGATACGCAGTATTTT.

CDR3 sequence reads: CASSVERSYNEQFF. CDR3 DNA: TGTGCCAGCAGCGTAGAGCGCTCCTACAATGAGCAGTTCTTC. The chain is built from TRBV9 and TRBJ2-1; D remains unclear. The germline CDR1 and CDR2 sequences are SGDLS and YYNGEE. The CDR3 spans 14 residues. V was shortened by 0 bases and J by 0 bases, with 4 bases between the two germline ends.

This chain uses TRBV30 with TRBJ2-5; 10 bases are shared with TRBD2. The CDR3 consists of 14 residues. Germline CDR1 and CDR2: GTSNPN and SVGIG (reference sequence). V shed 3 bases and J 1 base; nucleotides not matched to a gene: 2. DNA of the CDR3: TGTGCCTGGAGGCGGACTAGCGGCCAAGAGACCCAGTACTTC. It is translated as CAWRRTSGQETQYF.

The J gene is TRBJ2-4, the V gene TRBV2, with 7 bases lining up with TRBD1. CDR1 and CDR2 from the germline V gene are SNHLY and FYNNEI. The CDR3 is 11 amino acids. J lost 10 bases, V lost 8 bases, and 5 bases had no gene match. CDR3 region: CASQTGVIQYF. The CDR3 coding sequence is TGTGCCAGCCAAACAGGGGTTATTCAGTACTTC.

The sample holds a few counts of this clone. CDR3 loop: CSGTSSRAYNEQFF. CDR3 sequence (DNA): TGCAGCGGGACTAGTTCCAGGGCCTACAATGAGCAGTTCTTC. V is TRBV29-1 and J is TRBJ2-1, with 7 bases that match TRBD2. Trimming removed 7 bases from V and 2 bases from J; junction bases left unmatched: 8. Germline CDR1 is SQVTM and CDR2 is ANQGSEA. The CDR3 runs 14 residues.

The J gene is TRBJ2-3, the V gene TRBV20-1; maybe TRBD2 (6 bases). Germline V gives CDR1 DFQATT, CDR2 SNEGSKA (reference sequence). V lost 6 bases, J lost 10 bases, and 14 bases lay in between. This CDR3 is built from 11 residues. CDR3 sequence reads: CSAQAGEAQYF. For the CDR3, the DNA is TGCAGTGCCCAGGCCGGGGAGGCGCAGTATTTT.

This rearrangement joins TRBV2 to TRBJ2-7, with D hard to call. In germline, CDR1 is SNHLY, CDR2 FYNNEI. The CDR3 has 10 residues. Trimming removed 7 bases from V and 6 bases from J, with 7 bases in between. CDR3 protein: CASNPVEQYF. In DNA, the CDR3 is TGTGCCAGCAACCCCGTCGAGCAGTACTTC.

This clone came up once. The chain carries TRBV4-3 and TRBJ1-5; no clear D gene. Trimming pared 0 bases from V and 5 bases from J, leaving 11 bases between. Germline loops: CDR1 LGHNA, CDR2 YSLEER. This CDR3 contains 15 residues. DNA for the CDR3: TGCGCCAGCAGCCAAGATTGGGCCGGAGATCAGCCCCAGCATTTT. This gives the protein CASSQDWAGDQPQHF.

The chain joins TRBV5-1 to TRBJ2-6, with D possibly being TRBD1 (6 bases). This CDR3 contains 16 residues. With 3 bases removed from V and 2 bases from J, the gap between germline ends came to 12 bases. Per germline, CDR1 SGHRS and CDR2 YFSETQ. CDR3 DNA sequence: TGCGCCAGCAGCTCCCGGACAGACACTGGGGCCAACGTCCTGACTTTC. Protein: CASSSRTDTGANVLTF.

The chain uses TRBV10-2 and TRBJ2-3; 11 nucleotides align to TRBD2. J gave up 1 base and V 5 bases, and 5 bases lay outside the gene matches. This CDR3 comprises 16 residues. Germline CDR1 reads WSHSY; CDR2 reads SAAADI. This chain's CDR3 is CASSLAGGGGTDTQYF. CDR3 in DNA: TGCGCCAGCAGTCTAGCGGGGGGCGGGGGCACAGATACGCAGTATTTT.